The clone carrying this T cell receptor beta chain was found many times. Its antigen is not known. The sample has other DNA sequences that encode this CDR3 too. In the authors' workflow: Construction of a distant-metastasis classifier for papillary thyroid cancer relied on CDR3 differences across clinicopathological groups. TCRdb recomputed clones from the PCR reads via MiXCR. TCRdb, not the original authors, processed these V and J calls. There are some 40,000 clones in the sample; approximately 13% occur only once, and over 7.5% lies in the top ten. This CDR3 region has 14 residues. In germline, CDR1 is MGHRA, CDR2 YSYEKL. Between the trimmed V and J ends, which lost 1 base and 4 bases, there was a span of 10 bases. Thyroid surgery was preceded by no treatment in any patient. The data are from a study of metastatic and nonmetastatic thyroid tumors. Findings and limits, study-wide: In blood and tumor, TCR beta diversity was reportedly significantly higher in malignant thyroid tumors than in benign nodules.

The rearrangement joins TRBV4-1 to TRBJ1-1; D not resolved. The sequence derives from a female donor with papillary thyroid cancer or a benign thyroid nodule (not recorded which). Some clones in this sample may be carry-over from other donors' samples. Specimen: blood. The DNA of the CDR3 is TGCGCCAGCAGCCAAGCTAGGGCGGGCACTGAAGCTTTCTTT. It yields the protein CASSQARAGTEAFF.